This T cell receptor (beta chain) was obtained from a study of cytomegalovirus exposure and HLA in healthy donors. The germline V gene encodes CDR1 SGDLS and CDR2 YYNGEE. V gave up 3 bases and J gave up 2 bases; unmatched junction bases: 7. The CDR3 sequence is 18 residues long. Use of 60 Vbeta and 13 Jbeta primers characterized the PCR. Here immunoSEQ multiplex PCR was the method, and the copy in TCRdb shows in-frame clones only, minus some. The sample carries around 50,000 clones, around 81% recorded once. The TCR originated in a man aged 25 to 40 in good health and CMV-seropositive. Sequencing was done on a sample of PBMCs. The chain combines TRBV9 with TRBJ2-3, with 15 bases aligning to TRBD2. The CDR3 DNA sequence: TGTGCCAGCAGCGAAACGGGACTAGCGGGGGGATTCACAGATACGCAGTATTTT. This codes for CASSETGLAGGFTDTQYF.